Listed below are T cell receptor beta chains from one sample, sequenced in a study of prognosis after radiotherapy for stage I lung cancer. TCRdb re-called the multiplex PCR reads through MiXCR, storing one row per CDR3 protein. The data show roughly 27,000 distinct CDR3 sequences, 46% seen once. Sequenced material: PBMCs, taken before or after stereotactic body radiation therapy (not recorded which). The receptor source for this set is a donor of 50 years or more with non-small cell lung cancer. Each CDR3 is given with its conserved first and last residue. The order of the fields is J gene, V gene, CDR3 length, D gene, clone size, CDR3 DNA, CDR3 protein. A D gene is named only where the DNA matches it firmly. Size values are once, few and many counts, or a class for expanded clones, and some rows have none.

TRBJ2-3 | TRBV29-1 | 13 | TRBD1 | many | TGCAGCGGACGACAGGGAGACACAGATACGCAGTATTTT | CSGRQGDTDTQYF
TRBJ2-2 | TRBV25-1 | 15 | TRBD2 | - | TGTGCCAGCAGTGTCTCGGGGGGGGACACCGGGGAGCTGTTTTTT | CASSVSGGDTGELFF
TRBJ2-1 | TRBV5-1 | 15 | TRBD2 | - | TGCGCCAGCTCCCTGACTAGCGGGAGTGTCTATGAGCAGTTCTTC | CASSLTSGSVYEQFF
TRBJ1-3 | TRBV28 | 14 | - | - | TGTGCCAGCAGTGTCGCCCCGTCCCTAAACACCATATATTTT | CASSVAPSLNTIYF
TRBJ2-4 | TRBV11-2 | 16 | - | many | TGTGCCAGCAGCTTAGGTTCCATATCGGGCAAAAACATTCAGTACTTC | CASSLGSISGKNIQYF
TRBJ1-1 | TRBV19 | 13 | - | - | TGTGCCAGTAGTATGAATGGGCGCACTGAATCTTTCTTT | CASSMNGRTESFF
TRBJ2-3 | TRBV12-3/TRBV12-4 | 15 | - | - | TGTGCCAGCAGTCTAGACGCGTCTAGCACAGATACGCAGTATTTT | CASSLDASSTDTQYF
TRBJ2-7 | TRBV20-1 | 17 | TRBD2 | many | TGCAGTGCTAGACGCCCCTGGGGATCTAGCGGGAGAGACGAGCAGTACTTC | CSARRPWGSSGRDEQYF
TRBJ2-5 | TRBV5-8 | 14 | TRBD1 | many | TGTGCCAGCAGCTTGTCAGGGGGCGCCGGGACCCAGTACTTC | CASSLSGGAGTQYF
TRBJ2-1 | TRBV7-3 | 16 | TRBD1 | - | TGTGCCAGCAGCCCAAAGCCGGGACAGGTTCCCAATGAGCAGTTCTTC | CASSPKPGQVPNEQFF
TRBJ1-2 | TRBV12-3/TRBV12-4 | 15 | TRBD1 | few | TGTGCCAGCAGTTTGTTGCAGGGGGCTAACTATGGCTACACCTTC | CASSLLQGANYGYTF
TRBJ1-5 | TRBV7-6 | 14 | - | many | TGTGCCAGCAGCCCAAGTACCAACGGTCAGCCCCAGCATTTT | CASSPSTNGQPQHF
TRBJ1-5 | TRBV20-1 | 16 | - | - | TGCAGTGCTAGAGAGTGGGATAGGGGAAGCAATCAGCCCCAGCATTTT | CSAREWDRGSNQPQHF
TRBJ2-7 | TRBV30 | 15 | TRBD1 | once | TGTGCATGGACCACCACCCCCAGGGGGCGCGACGAGCAGTACTTC | CAWTTTPRGRDEQYF
TRBJ1-2 | TRBV7-3 | 14 | - | - | TGTGCCAGCAGTGGCGTCCGCTTGCTCTATGGCTACACCTTC | CASSGVRLLYGYTF
TRBJ2-2 | TRBV20-1 | 12 | - | medium-sized | TGCACGGGGCGGAGGAACACCGGGGAGCTGTTTTTT | CTGRRNTGELFF
TRBJ2-1 | TRBV9 | 16 | - | once | TGTGCCAGCAGCGTGGGGCTAGCGAGTAATGAGCAGTCCCAGTTCTTC | CASSVGLASNEQSQFF
TRBJ1-5 | TRBV19 | 14 | TRBD1 | many | TGTGCCAGTAGTACGGACAGGGTCAATCAGCCCCAGCATTTT | CASSTDRVNQPQHF
TRBJ1-6 | TRBV6-1 | 15 | TRBD1 | - | TGTGCCAGCAGTGAATGGACAGGGGGTAGTTCACCCCTCCACTTT | CASSEWTGGSSPLHF
TRBJ2-5 | TRBV6-1 | 14 | TRBD2 | many | TGTGCCAGCAGCCCGGGACTAGCCGGGGGGGCCCAGTACTTC | CASSPGLAGGAQYF
TRBJ2-6 | TRBV6-1 | 17 | TRBD2 | once | TGTGCCATCGGACTAGCGGGAGCCCCCTCTGGGGCCAACGTCCTGACTTTC | CAIGLAGAPSGANVLTF
TRBJ1-1 | TRBV5-1 | 14 | - | many | TGCGCCAGCAGCTTGGAACAGGGGAACACTGAAGCTTTCTTT | CASSLEQGNTEAFF
TRBJ1-1 | TRBV18 | 15 | - | - | TGTGCCAGCTCACCCCAGGGCGACTATAACACTGAAGCTTTCTTT | CASSPQGDYNTEAFF
TRBJ2-3 | TRBV11-2 | 13 | TRBD1 | - | TGTGCCAGCAGCTCGGGGTCAGGGGGTCCGCAGTATTTT | CASSSGSGGPQYF
TRBJ2-2 | TRBV12-3/TRBV12-4 | 13 | - | - | TGTGCCATCAGTTTAACTCATGCCGGGGAGCTGTTTTTT | CAISLTHAGELFF
TRBJ2-7 | TRBV6-5 | 15 | - | once | TGTGCCAGCAGTTACGCGGCAGGGGGGGCCTACGAGCAGTACTTC | CASSYAAGGAYEQYF
TRBJ2-2 | TRBV7-8 | 17 | TRBD2 | - | TGTGCCAGCAGCTTTTCTGGGACTAGCGGGACGACCGTGGATCTGTTTTTT | CASSFSGTSGTTVDLFF
TRBJ2-2 | TRBV12-3/TRBV12-4 | 15 | - | - | TGTGGAAGCGCGGGAAGTATGGGAAACACCGGGGAGCTGTTCTTT | CGSAGSMGNTGELFF
TRBJ2-3 | TRBV6-1 | 15 | - | - | TGTGCCAGCAGGCCCTTGGGTTATACCACAGATACGCAGTATTTT | CASRPLGYTTDTQYF
TRBJ1-6 | TRBV5-1 | 15 | - | many | TGCGCCAGCAGCTTGGCCAGTGCCCTGGGATCACCCCTCCACTTT | CASSLASALGSPLHF
TRBJ1-6 | TRBV6-9 | 14 | - | - | TGTGCCAGCAGTTTAGTCGGGGATAATTCACCCCTCCACTTT | CASSLVGDNSPLHF
TRBJ2-6 | TRBV28 | 15 | - | - | TGTGCCAGCAGACAATCAGGGATTGGGGCCAACGTCATGACTTTC | CASRQSGIGANVMTF
TRBJ1-6 | TRBV12-3/TRBV12-4 | 13 | - | - | TGTGCCAGCAGTTCCGGCGCATACTCACCCCTCCACTTT | CASSSGAYSPLHF
TRBJ2-3 | TRBV24-1 | 14 | - | - | TGTGCCACCAGTCCTACCCGGGAACAAGATATGCAGTATTTT | CATSPTREQDMQYF
TRBJ2-7 | TRBV6-8 | 16 | TRBD1 | medium-sized | TGTGCCAGCAGCCAGGACAGGGGGCGGCCTCCCTACGAGCAGTACTTC | CASSQDRGRPPYEQYF
TRBJ2-1 | TRBV11-2 | 11 | - | many | TGTGCCAGCAGCGCTGTATCTAAGCAGTTCTTC | CASSAVSKQFF
TRBJ1-2 | TRBV7-9 | 13 | - | many | TGTGCCAGCAGCTTAGGGCAGGGCGGAGGCTACACCTTC | CASSLGQGGGYTF
TRBJ2-5 | TRBV12-3/TRBV12-4 | 17 | TRBD1 | - | TGTGCCAGCAGCCTAATCCCGGGACAGGGGACGGGGGAGACCCAGTACTTC | CASSLIPGQGTGETQYF
TRBJ1-2 | TRBV5-1 | 13 | - | - | TGCGCCAGCATCGAACTACAGGGAGTAGGCTACACCTTC | CASIELQGVGYTF
TRBJ1-3 | TRBV11-2 | 13 | - | once | TGTGCCAGCAGCTTAGGTGGAGGGAACACCATATATTTT | CASSLGGGNTIYF
TRBJ1-2 | TRBV7-2 | 15 | - | few | TGTGCCAGCAGAGGATTCCAGGGGCAGAACTATGGCTACACCTTC | CASRGFQGQNYGYTF
TRBJ2-3 | TRBV6-2/TRBV6-3 | 13 | - | many | TGTGCCAGCAGTTGGGCAAACACAGATACGCAGTATTTT | CASSWANTDTQYF
TRBJ1-1 | TRBV12-5 | 11 | - | many | TGTGCTAGTGTCTTAGACCAAGGGGCTTTCTTT | CASVLDQGAFF
TRBJ2-6 | TRBV19 | 18 | - | once | TGTGCCAGTAGTCCTCAGACAGGATCTGACTCTGGGGCCAACGTCCTGACTTTC | CASSPQTGSDSGANVLTF
TRBJ1-2 | TRBV7-3 | 13 | - | many | TGTGCCAGCAGCTTACGTCCAGGGTATGGCTACACCTTC | CASSLRPGYGYTF
TRBJ2-3 | TRBV7-3 | 15 | - | many | TGTGCCAGCAGCTTAACACCGGGCCGCACAGATACGCAGTATTTT | CASSLTPGRTDTQYF
TRBJ2-3 | TRBV5-1 | 16 | TRBD2 | many | TGCGCCAGCAGCTTGGGGGGGACTAGCGGCACAGATACGCAGTATTTT | CASSLGGTSGTDTQYF
TRBJ2-1 | TRBV28 | 17 | - | - | TGTGCCAGCACTCCATCCGTCGCTGCAGGGGTCTACAATGAGCAGTTCTTC | CASTPSVAAGVYNEQFF
TRBJ1-1 | TRBV29-1 | 13 | - | - | TGCAGCGTTGAACCCGGGCTTAACACTGAAGCTTTCTTT | CSVEPGLNTEAFF
TRBJ2-3 | TRBV12-3/TRBV12-4 | 13 | TRBD1 | - | TGTGCCAGCAGTTTGGACAGGGCCCATACGCAGTATTTT | CASSLDRAHTQYF
TRBJ2-2 | TRBV7-9 | 14 | - | many | TGTGCCAGCAGAAGGGACGGTGGGACCGGGGAGCTGTTTTTT | CASRRDGGTGELFF
TRBJ1-3 | TRBV3-1 | 15 | - | - | TGTGCCAGCAGCCAATTCGAGGAAGCTGGAAACACCATATATTTT | CASSQFEEAGNTIYF
TRBJ2-3 | TRBV20-1 | 15 | - | many | TGCAGTGCTGACCCACTGGAGGGGGGCACAGATACGCAGTATTTT | CSADPLEGGTDTQYF